A selection of T cell receptor beta chains follows, all from one sample in a study of T-cell memory formation after mild COVID-19. TCRdb redid the calling of the 5' RACE reads with MiXCR, one entry per CDR3 protein. In the table there are 410,000 or so distinct CDR3 sequences, around a quarter of which are singletons. Sample: PBMCs or a T cell subset sorted from them (not recorded which). The receptors were gathered from an adult woman who had mild COVID-19 (a few samples of this study predate the infection). Cell type and time point are not known. Each CDR3 is given with its conserved first and last residue. Fields, in order: clone size, D gene, V gene, J gene, CDR3 protein, CDR3 DNA. D genes are given only for firm matches. The size field is filled for only some rows; it gives once, few, many or a size class.

size: .
D: .
V: TRBV7-8
J: TRBJ2-7
CDR3: CASSLLAREQYF
DNA: TGTGCCAGCAGCTTACTGGCTAGGGAGCAGTACTTC

size: once
D: TRBD2
V: TRBV6-5
J: TRBJ2-1
CDR3: CASSLSAGGDYNEQFF
DNA: TGTGCCAGCAGTTTATCAGCGGGGGGGGACTACAATGAGCAGTTCTTC

size: .
D: .
V: TRBV11-2
J: TRBJ2-4
CDR3: CASSLDMNIQYF
DNA: TGTGCCAGCAGCTTAGATATGAACATTCAGTACTTC

size: .
D: .
V: TRBV6-5
J: TRBJ2-7
CDR3: CASSTRGSSYEQYF
DNA: TGTGCCAGCAGTACCCGGGGCAGCTCCTACGAGCAGTACTTC

size: .
D: TRBD2
V: TRBV5-1
J: TRBJ2-7
CDR3: CASSFASGYEQYF
DNA: TGCGCCAGCAGCTTCGCTAGCGGCTACGAGCAGTACTTC

size: .
D: TRBD1
V: TRBV5-5
J: TRBJ1-4
CDR3: CASSSAPGQGSEKLFF
DNA: TGTGCCAGCAGCTCGGCACCGGGACAGGGGAGTGAAAAACTGTTTTTT

size: few
D: .
V: TRBV29-1
J: TRBJ2-7
CDR3: CSVEDPGPSYEQYF
DNA: TGCAGCGTTGAAGACCCGGGACCCTCCTACGAGCAGTACTTC

size: .
D: TRBD1
V: TRBV9
J: TRBJ2-1
CDR3: CASSFDRGGREQFF
DNA: TGTGCCAGCAGCTTCGACAGGGGAGGTCGGGAGCAGTTCTTC

size: once
D: .
V: TRBV7-9
J: TRBJ2-5
CDR3: CASSVTGGGETQYF
DNA: TGTGCCAGCAGCGTAACCGGGGGAGGTGAGACCCAGTACTTC

size: .
D: .
V: TRBV6-1
J: TRBJ1-5
CDR3: CASSEAGSSGNQPQHF
DNA: TGTGCCAGCAGTGAAGCGGGTTCGTCAGGGAATCAGCCCCAGCATTTT

size: few
D: .
V: TRBV30
J: TRBJ2-7
CDR3: CAWLDTYEQYF
DNA: TGTGCCTGGCTCGACACGTACGAGCAGTACTTC

size: .
D: TRBD1
V: TRBV5-1
J: TRBJ2-4
CDR3: CASSPGQQNIQYF
DNA: TGCGCCAGCAGCCCGGGACAGCAAAACATTCAGTACTTC

size: few
D: TRBD1
V: TRBV19
J: TRBJ1-5
CDR3: CASSIGTEQPQHF
DNA: TGTGCCAGTAGTATCGGGACAGAACAGCCCCAGCATTTT

size: .
D: .
V: TRBV12-3/TRBV12-4
J: TRBJ2-3
CDR3: CASRTLSTDTQYF
DNA: TGTGCCAGCAGGACGTTAAGCACAGATACGCAGTATTTT

size: .
D: .
V: TRBV7-2
J: TRBJ2-1
CDR3: CASSLYPDAAAYNEQFF
DNA: TGTGCCAGCAGCCTATATCCGGACGCAGCGGCCTACAATGAGCAGTTCTTC

size: few
D: TRBD1
V: TRBV4-1
J: TRBJ1-2
CDR3: CASSQDLQGGPYGYTF
DNA: TGCGCCAGCAGCCAAGATCTACAGGGGGGGCCCTATGGCTACACCTTC

size: .
D: TRBD1
V: TRBV20-1
J: TRBJ1-2
CDR3: CSAYRGRGYTF
DNA: TGCAGTGCGTACAGGGGCCGGGGCTACACCTTC

size: few
D: TRBD2
V: TRBV7-7
J: TRBJ2-1
CDR3: CASSLVGTSGGGDNEQFF
DNA: TGTGCCAGCAGCTTAGTTGGGACTAGCGGGGGGGGCGACAATGAGCAGTTCTTC

size: few
D: .
V: TRBV9
J: TRBJ2-2
CDR3: CASSDRPNTGELFF
DNA: TGTGCCAGCAGCGACAGACCAAACACCGGGGAGCTGTTTTTT

size: few
D: .
V: TRBV12-3/TRBV12-4
J: TRBJ1-2
CDR3: CASSLRAGSYGYTF
DNA: TGTGCCAGCAGTTTGAGAGCAGGGTCCTATGGCTACACCTTC

size: few
D: TRBD1
V: TRBV12-3/TRBV12-4
J: TRBJ1-2
CDR3: CASSGNRGSYGYTF
DNA: TGTGCCAGCAGTGGTAACAGGGGGTCCTATGGCTACACCTTC

size: few
D: .
V: TRBV29-1
J: TRBJ2-1
CDR3: CSVAVDAWGYNEQFF
DNA: TGCAGCGTTGCCGTAGATGCATGGGGCTACAATGAGCAGTTCTTC

size: few
D: .
V: TRBV3-1
J: TRBJ1-2
CDR3: CASSQPGLKGYTF
DNA: TGTGCCAGCAGCCAACCAGGCCTTAAGGGCTACACCTTC

size: .
D: .
V: TRBV7-3
J: TRBJ2-1
CDR3: CASSPVPGPYNEQFF
DNA: TGTGCCAGCAGCCCAGTTCCTGGGCCTTACAATGAGCAGTTCTTC

size: .
D: .
V: TRBV3-1
J: TRBJ2-2
CDR3: CASSQVSSRTGELFF
DNA: TGTGCCAGCAGCCAAGTATCCTCTCGCACCGGGGAGCTGTTTTTT

size: .
D: .
V: TRBV12-3/TRBV12-4
J: TRBJ2-1
CDR3: CACRGVPYNEQFF
DNA: TGTGCCTGTAGGGGGGTGCCCTACAATGAGCAGTTCTTC

size: .
D: .
V: TRBV21-1
J: TRBJ1-3
CDR3: CASSTPEGNTIYF
DNA: TGTGCCAGCAGCACGCCCGAGGGAAACACCATATATTTT

size: .
D: .
V: TRBV7-2
J: TRBJ2-3
CDR3: CASSSGAWVDTQYF
DNA: TGTGCCAGCAGCTCCGGGGCTTGGGTAGATACGCAGTATTTT

size: few
D: .
V: TRBV6-2/TRBV6-3
J: TRBJ2-6
CDR3: CASSRLQGMAGANVLTF
DNA: TGTGCCAGCAGTCGTCTACAGGGAATGGCTGGGGCCAACGTCCTGACTTTC

size: few
D: .
V: TRBV7-9
J: TRBJ1-5
CDR3: CASSLEQGSINQPQHF
DNA: TGTGCCAGCAGCTTAGAGCAGGGGTCGATTAATCAGCCCCAGCATTTT

size: few
D: TRBD2
V: TRBV30
J: TRBJ2-5
CDR3: CAWKYSGVTRETQYF
DNA: TGTGCCTGGAAATATAGCGGGGTCACACGGGAGACCCAGTACTTC

size: few
D: TRBD1
V: TRBV5-1
J: TRBJ2-1
CDR3: CASSFDHGTGEQFF
DNA: TGCGCCAGCAGCTTCGACCACGGGACAGGAGAGCAGTTCTTC

size: .
D: .
V: TRBV20-1
J: TRBJ2-7
CDR3: CSAREGTATYEQYF
DNA: TGCAGTGCTAGAGAAGGGACGGCGACCTACGAGCAGTACTTC

size: .
D: .
V: TRBV9
J: TRBJ2-7
CDR3: CASSVGGAPDYEQYF
DNA: TGTGCCAGCAGCGTAGGAGGGGCTCCTGACTACGAGCAGTACTTC

size: .
D: .
V: TRBV10-3
J: TRBJ2-1
CDR3: CAISESWLAGGPGNEQFF
DNA: TGTGCCATCAGTGAGTCTTGGTTGGCTGGCGGTCCTGGGAATGAGCAGTTCTTC

size: once
D: .
V: TRBV6-5
J: TRBJ1-2
CDR3: CASSYHGGARNYGYTF
DNA: TGTGCCAGCAGTTACCATGGGGGGGCCCGTAACTATGGCTACACCTTC

size: many
D: .
V: TRBV24-1
J: TRBJ2-7
CDR3: CATSDRGSREQYF
DNA: TGTGCCACCAGTGATCGGGGGTCGCGCGAGCAGTACTTC

size: many
D: TRBD1
V: TRBV10-2
J: TRBJ2-1
CDR3: CASSDPDRGIYEQFF
DNA: TGCGCCAGCAGTGACCCGGACAGGGGAATTTATGAGCAGTTCTTC

size: few
D: TRBD2
V: TRBV20-1
J: TRBJ2-1
CDR3: CSARGREASGRKGYNEQFF
DNA: TGCAGTGCTAGAGGCCGGGAGGCTAGCGGGAGAAAGGGTTACAATGAGCAGTTCTTC

size: few
D: .
V: TRBV4-2
J: TRBJ1-2
CDR3: CASSQEYRSGYTF
DNA: TGTGCCAGCAGCCAAGAGTACAGGTCTGGCTACACCTTC

size: few
D: .
V: TRBV9
J: TRBJ2-5
CDR3: CASSVAGTQYF
DNA: TGTGCCAGCAGCGTAGCGGGGACCCAGTACTTC

size: .
D: TRBD2
V: TRBV6-2/TRBV6-3
J: TRBJ2-7
CDR3: CASKSLAGSSYEQYF
DNA: TGTGCCAGCAAATCTCTAGCGGGCTCGTCCTACGAGCAGTACTTC